The T cell receptor beta chain described here comes from a study of Tregs in tolerant kidney transplant recipients. Clones were read by immunoSEQ multiplex PCR, and TCRdb kept only the in-frame ones, dropping some. The sample records about 240,000 clones, approximately 84% being singletons. The V gene end was trimmed by 8 bases and the J gene end by 6 bases; junction bases not matched to a gene: 3. The CDR3 loop spans 12 amino acids. Germline assignment: CDR1 SNHLY and CDR2 FYNNEI. This clone has just one count. The rearrangement uses TRBV2 and TRBJ2-1; 8 positions match TRBD1. The sequence was collected from a human donor in good health. Sequencing used CD4+ T cells from blood. The CDR3 coding sequence is TGTGCCAGCTTACAGGGGGGCAATGAGCAGTTCTTC. Its translation is CASLQGGNEQFF.